The 12 T cell receptor beta chains given below trace back to one sample, sequenced in a study of OX40 agonist ivuxolimab in advanced cancers. Assay used: immunoSEQ multiplex PCR; TCRdb lists only in-frame clones, some missing. Seen here are some 96,000 clones, approximately 89% observed once, and the top ten hold about 0.49%. The sequencing here drew on CD4+ or CD8+ T cells sorted from blood, taken in a trial of the OX40 agonist ivuxolimab. The receptor set was obtained from an adult with an advanced solid tumor such as melanoma, head and neck, liver or kidney cancer.

V usage is TRBV18 and J usage is TRBJ2-7; D gene ambiguous. Germline loops: CDR1 KGHSH, CDR2 LQKENI. V was trimmed by 2 bases and J by 4 bases, leaving 6 bases between them. This CDR3 is built from 12 residues. CDR3 in amino acids: CASSPKGYEQYF. CDR3 DNA: TGTGCCAGCTCACCAAAAGGTTACGAGCAGTACTTC.

The V and J genes are TRBV7-8 and TRBJ2-7; 7 nucleotides agree with TRBD2. The CDR3 totals 15 residues. Germline values: CDR1 SGHVS, CDR2 FQNEAQ. V was clipped by 2 bases and J by 2 bases; unmatched bases: 6. The CDR3 DNA is TGTGCCAGCAGCTTACAGGCTAGCGGACCCTACGAGCAGTACTTC. It encodes CASSLQASGPYEQYF. Full variable domain (outside the CDR3, taken from reference TRBV7-8 and TRBJ2-7): GAGVSQSPRYKVAKRGQDVALRCDPISGHVSLFWYQQALGQGPEFLTYFQNEAQLDKSGLPSDRFFAERPEGSVSTLKIQRTQQEDSAVYLCASSLQASGPYEQYFGPGTRLTVT.

J is TRBJ1-5 and V is TRBV7-2; D call uncertain. Trimming stripped 7 bases from V and 0 bases from J, with 7 bases between. The V gene's germline CDR1 is SGHTA and CDR2 FQGNSA. This CDR3 has 13 residues. The CDR3 region has the DNA TGTGCCAGCACTTCACTTAGCAATCAGCCCCAGCATTTT. It specifies CASTSLSNQPQHF.

This clone was seen only a few times. This sequence joins TRBV4-1 and TRBJ2-2; 7 bases align to TRBD2. The junction had 1 base not matched to a gene; V was cut back by 3 bases and J by 3 bases. The CDR3 totals 14 residues. Germline-derived CDR1 and CDR2 are MGHRA and YSYEKL. Here the CDR3 reads CASSQREHTGELFF. The CDR3 DNA reads TGCGCCAGCAGCCAGCGGGAGCACACCGGGGAGCTGTTTTTT.

This clone was recorded only once. This chain uses TRBV10-3 with TRBJ2-1, with 14 bases that match TRBD2. This CDR3 has 14 amino acids. Germline CDR1 ENHRY, CDR2 SYGVKD. Trimming at V came to 10 bases and at J to 10 bases, leaving 9 bases not matched to a gene. As DNA, the CDR3 is TGTGCCAGCGGGGGACTAGCGGGAGTGGGCGAGCAGTTCTTC. It codes for CASGGLAGVGEQFF.

V gene TRBV28 combines with J gene TRBJ2-7, with D unclear. The CDR3 loop spans 14 amino acids. With 5 bases removed from V and 0 bases from J, the gap between germline ends came to 11 bases. From germline, CDR1 is MDHEN and CDR2 SYDVKM. Here the CDR3 DNA reads TGTGCCAGCAGTAGCTGGGTGACCTCCTACGAGCAGTACTTC. This codes for CASSSWVTSYEQYF. Using reference TRBV28 and TRBJ2-7 for the parts outside the CDR3, the full variable domain is DVKVTQSSRYLVKRTGEKVFLECVQDMDHENMFWYRQDPGLGLRLIYFSYDVKMKEKGDIPEGYSVSREKKERFSLILESASTNQTSMYLCASSSWVTSYEQYFGPGTRLTVT.

V and J are TRBV4-1 and TRBJ2-3; maybe TRBD2 (5 bases). The germline V and J ends were trimmed by 1 base and 2 bases, with 10 bases remaining between them. CDR3 length: 15 residues. CDR1 and CDR2 from the germline V gene are MGHRA and YSYEKL. Here the CDR3 reads CASSQGPDYTDTQYF. The CDR3 DNA reads as TGCGCCAGCAGCCAAGGGCCAGACTACACAGATACGCAGTATTTT.

The rearrangement links TRBV7-2 to TRBJ2-1, with 7 bases matching TRBD2. Trimming at V came to 5 bases and at J to 3 bases, leaving 10 bases not matched to a gene. Germline values: CDR1 SGHTA, CDR2 FQGNSA. The CDR3 covers 16 residues. CDR3 bases: TGTGCCAGCAGCCCCCTCGGCGGGAGTCACTACAATGAGCAGTTCTTC. Its translation is CASSPLGGSHYNEQFF.

This clone was found once. DNA of the CDR3: TGTGCCAGCAGTTTATTAAGGTCGGAGGATACGCAGTATTTT. Translating gives CASSLLRSEDTQYF. The V gene is TRBV27, the J gene TRBJ2-3; D call uncertain. The CDR3 totals 14 residues. Trimming cost V 1 base and J 6 bases, with 11 bases left between them. Germline CDR1 and CDR2: MNHEY and SMNVEV (reference sequence).

The chain uses TRBV2 and TRBJ1-6; D is unclear. The V gene lost 5 bases and the J gene lost 7 bases, with 6 bases spanning the gap. The CDR3 spans 12 residues. Germline CDR1 and CDR2: SNHLY and FYNNEI. The chain's CDR3 is CASSLPNSPLHF. CDR3 nucleotides: TGTGCCAGCAGTTTACCCAATTCACCCCTCCACTTT.

The chain couples TRBV18 to TRBJ2-1; D is unclear. The CDR3 spans 13 residues. Germline V CDR1 and CDR2: KGHSH, LQKENI. V was trimmed by 2 bases and J by 5 bases, leaving 7 bases between them. The CDR3 region has the DNA TGTGCCAGCTCACCATTTAACAACAATGAGCAGTTCTTC. As protein: CASSPFNNNEQFF.

The CDR3 loop is CASSLPGAALGTQYF. The CDR3 bases are TGTGCCAGCAGTTTACCCGGGGCGGCCTTGGGGACCCAGTACTTC. The rearrangement joins TRBV28 to TRBJ2-5; D may be TRBD1 or TRBD2 (5 bases each). The CDR3 loop spans 15 amino acids. Germline V lookup: CDR1 MDHEN, CDR2 SYDVKM. The V end was cut by 2 bases, the J end by 7 bases, with 17 bases between.